The present TCR beta chain was sequenced within a study of blood T cell repertoires in COVID-19. Study details: Sites across the United States, Italy and Spain contributed samples from acute and convalescent COVID-19. T cells, B-cell-depleted T cells, or PBMCs provided the cDNA or gDNA that served as material.

Germline V CDR1 and CDR2: SGHVS, FQNEAQ. V was clipped by 5 bases and J by 8 bases, with 27 bases between them. The CDR3 has 18 amino acids. How the authors handled the data: Reference gene primer amplification gave estimated nucleated cell counts. Repertoires were generated with immunoSEQ multiplex PCR, while TCRdb's copy carries only in-frame clones and drops some. For V, J and clone size, that table is used; D and trimming come from the DNA. The sample lists about 290,000 clones, about 85% occurring once. Sequences were obtained from peripheral blood. This TCR derives from a woman between 50 and 59 years old with active or convalescent COVID-19. This rearrangement joins TRBV7-8 to TRBJ1-4; a weak D match, TRBD1 (5 bases). CDR3 sequence: CASSTGTQNRVGREKLFF. The CDR3 DNA sequence: TGTGCCAGCAGCACGGGGACTCAGAATCGGGTCGGACGGGAAAAACTGTTTTTT.